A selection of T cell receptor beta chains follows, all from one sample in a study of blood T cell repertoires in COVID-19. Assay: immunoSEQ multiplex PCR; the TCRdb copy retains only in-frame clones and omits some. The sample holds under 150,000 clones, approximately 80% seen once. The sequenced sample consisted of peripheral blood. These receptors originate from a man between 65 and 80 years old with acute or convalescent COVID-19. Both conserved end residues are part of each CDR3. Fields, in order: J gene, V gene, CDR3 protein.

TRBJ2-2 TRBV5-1 CASTWTDDRAELFF
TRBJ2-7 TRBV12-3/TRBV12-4 CASGLQSSYEQYF
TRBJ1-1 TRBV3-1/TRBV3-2 CASSYRGSGAFF
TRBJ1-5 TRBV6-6 CASSRQGAGSNQPQHF
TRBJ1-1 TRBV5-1 CASSLDRGRRAEAFF
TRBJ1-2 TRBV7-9 CASSLRGGYTF
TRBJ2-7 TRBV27 CASSFGGPGRGQYF
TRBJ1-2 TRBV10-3 CAISRGQVRDGYTF
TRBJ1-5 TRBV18 CASSPTGYSNQPQHF
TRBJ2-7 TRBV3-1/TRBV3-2 CASSQDHTYEQYF
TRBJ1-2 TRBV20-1 CSASDLMGTGYGYTF
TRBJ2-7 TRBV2 CASSTRQGYEQYF
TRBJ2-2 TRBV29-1 CSGFPLATDTGELFF
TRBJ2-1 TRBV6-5 CASSPGQTLRNEQFF
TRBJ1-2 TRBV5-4 CASSPGQGWGYTF
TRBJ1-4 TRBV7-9 CASSLEPTGNEKLFF
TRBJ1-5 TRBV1 CTSSLESRNQPQHF
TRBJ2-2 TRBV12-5 CASGPRGGTGELFF
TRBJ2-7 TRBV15 CATSQADEQYF
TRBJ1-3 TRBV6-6 CASSYTTGGPGNTIYF
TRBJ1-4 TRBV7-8 CASSLFDLGGSLFF
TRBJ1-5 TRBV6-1 CASSEIGRPQHF
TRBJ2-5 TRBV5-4 CASSWGLAGGVQETQYF
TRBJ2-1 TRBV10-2 CASSWGTSDNEQFF
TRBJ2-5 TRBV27 CASSPGLPGETQYF
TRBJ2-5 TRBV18 CASARGTGYQETQYF
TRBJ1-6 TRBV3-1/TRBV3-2 CASSQGTGVNSPLHF
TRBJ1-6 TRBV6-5 CASSDRGSYNSPLHF
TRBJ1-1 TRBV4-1 CASSQDPGQMNTEAFF
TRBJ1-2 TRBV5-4 CASSVGQAVYGYTF
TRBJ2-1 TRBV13 CASSLGTQGHLLGNEQFF
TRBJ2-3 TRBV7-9 CASSSGLAGGTDTQYF
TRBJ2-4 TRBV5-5 CASSLEREWGKNIQYF
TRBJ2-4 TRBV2 CASVRSLAKNIQYF
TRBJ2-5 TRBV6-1 CASSDGPSSLAGRETQYF
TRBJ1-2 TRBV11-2 CASSLGRASTNYGYTF
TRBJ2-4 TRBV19 CASSIGRDIQYF
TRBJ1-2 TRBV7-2 CASRRGGAYTF
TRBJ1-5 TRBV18 CASSPVGAGSNQPQHF
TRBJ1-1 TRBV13 CASSSRQGRNGAFF
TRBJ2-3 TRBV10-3 CAISDGRTDTQYF
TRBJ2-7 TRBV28 CASSQAGGDYEQYF